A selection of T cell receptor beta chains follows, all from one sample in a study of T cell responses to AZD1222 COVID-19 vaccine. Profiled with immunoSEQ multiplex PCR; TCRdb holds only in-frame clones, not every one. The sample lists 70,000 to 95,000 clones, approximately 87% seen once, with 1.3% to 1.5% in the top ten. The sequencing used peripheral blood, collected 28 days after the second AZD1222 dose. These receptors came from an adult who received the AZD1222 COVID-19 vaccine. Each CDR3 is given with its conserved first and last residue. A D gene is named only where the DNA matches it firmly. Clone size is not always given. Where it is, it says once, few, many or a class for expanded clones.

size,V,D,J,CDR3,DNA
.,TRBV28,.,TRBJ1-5,CASSSPSGEYSNQPQHF,TGTGCCAGCAGTTCCCCCTCAGGGGAATATAGCAATCAGCCCCAGCATTTT
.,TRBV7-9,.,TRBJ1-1,CASSLEHLNTEAFF,TGTGCCAGCAGCTTAGAACACCTGAACACTGAAGCTTTCTTT
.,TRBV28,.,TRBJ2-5,CASRFGVQETQYF,TGTGCCAGCAGATTTGGCGTACAAGAGACCCAGTACTTC
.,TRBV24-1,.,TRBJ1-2,CATSDSWTSYYGYTF,TGTGCCACCAGTGATTCCTGGACCTCCTACTATGGCTACACCTTC
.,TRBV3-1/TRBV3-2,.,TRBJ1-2,CASRSREPANYGYTF,TGTGCCAGCAGAAGCCGGGAGCCCGCTAACTATGGCTACACCTTC
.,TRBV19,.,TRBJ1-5,CASSPRSAAQHF,TGTGCCAGTAGTCCGCGGAGCGCGGCCCAGCATTTT
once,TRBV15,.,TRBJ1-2,CATSRGGTGQNYGYTF,TGTGCCACCAGCAGAGGGGGCACAGGGCAAAACTATGGCTACACCTTC
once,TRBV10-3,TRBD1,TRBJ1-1,CAIRGTGLLNTEAFF,TGTGCCATCAGGGGGACAGGGTTGTTAAACACTGAAGCTTTCTTT
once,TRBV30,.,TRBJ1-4,CAWSVIDEKLFF,TGTGCCTGGAGTGTAATAGATGAAAAACTGTTTTTT
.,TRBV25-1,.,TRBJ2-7,CASSATRLVPTGGQYF,TGTGCCAGCAGTGCCACCCGACTTGTTCCCACGGGCGGGCAGTACTTC
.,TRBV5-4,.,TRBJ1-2,CASSRGDGYTF,TGTGCCAGCAGCAGGGGGGATGGCTACACCTTC
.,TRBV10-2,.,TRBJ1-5,CASSRQAYSNQPQHF,TGCGCCAGCTCCCGACAGGCATATAGCAATCAGCCCCAGCATTTT
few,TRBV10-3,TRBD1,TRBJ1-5,CASGTADSNQPQHF,TGTGCCAGCGGGACAGCCGATAGCAATCAGCCCCAGCATTTT
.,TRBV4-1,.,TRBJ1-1,CASSQDDFSAWTVQELNTEAFF,TGCGCCAGCAGCCAAGATGACTTTTCGGCTTGGACGGTACAGGAGTTGAACACTGAAGCTTTCTTT
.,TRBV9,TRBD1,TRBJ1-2,CASSVGGTAYNYGYTF,TGTGCCAGCAGCGTAGGAGGGACAGCTTATAACTATGGCTACACCTTC
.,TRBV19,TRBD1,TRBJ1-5,CASSLGTVYSNQPQHF,TGTGCCAGTAGTCTGGGGACAGTGTATAGCAATCAGCCCCAGCATTTT
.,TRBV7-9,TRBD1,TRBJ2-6,CASSFIRTGAAGANVLTF,TGTGCCAGCAGCTTTATCCGGACAGGGGCCGCTGGGGCCAACGTCCTGACTTTC
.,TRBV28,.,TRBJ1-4,CASSLVAGTATNEKLFF,TGTGCCAGCAGTTTAGTGGCCGGGACGGCGACTAATGAAAAACTGTTTTTT
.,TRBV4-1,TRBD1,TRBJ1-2,CASSQGTGDYGYTF,TGCGCCAGCAGCCAAGGGACAGGGGACTATGGCTACACCTTC
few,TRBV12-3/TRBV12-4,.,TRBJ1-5,CASSSGRQPQHF,TGTGCCAGCAGTTCGGGACGTCAGCCCCAGCATTTT
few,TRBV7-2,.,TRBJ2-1,CASSLAGGRTYNEQFF,TGTGCCAGCAGCTTAGCGGGGGGGCGGACCTACAATGAGCAGTTCTTC
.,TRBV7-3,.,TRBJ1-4,CASSSRAGANEKLFF,TGTGCCAGCAGCTCCCGGGCAGGGGCAAATGAAAAACTGTTTTTT
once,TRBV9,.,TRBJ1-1,CASSVGSGGFGTEAFF,TGTGCCAGCAGCGTAGGCTCGGGGGGCTTTGGCACTGAAGCTTTCTTT
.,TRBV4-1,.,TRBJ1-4,CASSQPWVRNEKLFF,TGCGCCAGCAGCCAGCCTTGGGTGCGTAATGAAAAACTGTTTTTT
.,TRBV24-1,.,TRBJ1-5,CATSDYRANQPQHF,TGTGCCACCAGTGATTATAGGGCCAATCAGCCCCAGCATTTT
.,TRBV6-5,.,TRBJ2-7,CASSYWRGGAREQYF,TGTGCCAGCAGTTACTGGAGGGGGGGGGCCCGCGAGCAGTACTTC
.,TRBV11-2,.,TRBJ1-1,CASSSSGRAFF,TGTGCCAGCAGCTCCTCGGGACGGGCTTTCTTT
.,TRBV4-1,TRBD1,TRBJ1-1,CASSPPGQGYTEAFF,TGCGCCAGCAGCCCTCCGGGACAGGGGTACACTGAAGCTTTCTTT
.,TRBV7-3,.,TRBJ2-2,CASSLRGSGLNTGELFF,TGTGCCAGCAGCTTAAGGGGTTCCGGTTTGAACACCGGGGAGCTGTTTTTT
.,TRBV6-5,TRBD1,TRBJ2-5,CASSYSQGVALETQYF,TGTGCCAGCAGTTACTCACAGGGGGTTGCGTTAGAGACCCAGTACTTC
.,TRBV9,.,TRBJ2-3,CASSAGVGMDTQYF,TGTGCCAGCAGCGCTGGGGTTGGCATGGATACGCAGTATTTT
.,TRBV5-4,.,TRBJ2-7,CASSPPGRGLYEQYF,TGTGCCAGCAGCCCCCCAGGGCGGGGACTCTACGAGCAGTACTTC
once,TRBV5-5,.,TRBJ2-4,CASTPSLAKNIQYF,TGTGCCAGCACCCCCAGTCTAGCCAAAAACATTCAGTACTTC
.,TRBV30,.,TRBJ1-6,CAWSFTVNSPLHF,TGTGCCTGGAGCTTTACAGTGAATTCACCCCTCCACTTT
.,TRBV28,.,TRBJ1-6,CASSSTDGSPLHF,TGTGCCAGCAGTTCCACGGACGGTTCACCCCTCCACTTT
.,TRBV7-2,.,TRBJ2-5,CASSLVVSRQETQYF,TGTGCCAGCAGCTTAGTAGTCAGCCGACAAGAGACCCAGTACTTC
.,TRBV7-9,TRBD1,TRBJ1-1,CASSLATGRGAEAFF,TGTGCCAGCAGCTTAGCGACAGGGAGAGGAGCTGAAGCTTTCTTT
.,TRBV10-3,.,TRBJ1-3,CAISERVRGTIYF,TGTGCCATCAGTGAACGGGTTAGGGGCACCATATATTTT
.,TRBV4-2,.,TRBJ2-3,CASSQVFGRMDTQYF,TGTGCCAGCAGCCAAGTATTCGGGAGAATGGATACGCAGTATTTT
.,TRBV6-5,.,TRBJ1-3,CASIPGFSGNTIYF,TGTGCCAGCATTCCAGGCTTCTCTGGAAACACCATATATTTT
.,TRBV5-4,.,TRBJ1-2,CASSITAANYGYTF,TGTGCCAGCAGCATTACAGCTGCTAACTATGGCTACACCTTC
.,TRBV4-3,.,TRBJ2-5,CASSQAGGTTQYF,TGCGCCAGCAGCCAAGCCGGAGGGACTACCCAGTACTTC
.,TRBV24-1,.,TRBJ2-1,CATSPGDEQFF,TGTGCCACCAGCCCGGGCGATGAGCAGTTCTTC
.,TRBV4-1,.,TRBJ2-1,CASSQDMSGPLYNEQFF,TGCGCCAGCAGCCAAGATATGTCCGGGCCTCTCTACAATGAGCAGTTCTTC
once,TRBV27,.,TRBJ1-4,CASSFIGTSEKLFF,TGTGCCAGCAGTTTTATAGGGACATCTGAAAAACTGTTTTTT
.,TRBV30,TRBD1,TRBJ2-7,CAWSTPDRASYEQYF,TGTGCCTGGAGTACCCCCGACAGGGCGTCCTACGAGCAGTACTTC
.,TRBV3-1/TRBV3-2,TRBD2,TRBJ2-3,CASSPYSGVTTDTQYF,TGTGCCAGCAGCCCCTATAGCGGGGTCACCACAGATACGCAGTATTTT
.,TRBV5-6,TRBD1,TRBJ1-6,CASSLVDRVGSPLHF,TGTGCCAGCAGCTTGGTTGACAGGGTGGGTTCACCCCTCCACTTT
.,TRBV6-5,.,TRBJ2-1,CASSFMDTYNEQFF,TGTGCCAGCAGTTTCATGGACACCTACAATGAGCAGTTCTTC
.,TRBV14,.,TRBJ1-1,CASSQDRARWAEAFF,TGTGCCAGCAGCCAAGATCGGGCCCGGTGGGCTGAAGCTTTCTTT
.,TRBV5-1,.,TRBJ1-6,CASSLGRGSNSPLHF,TGCGCCAGCAGCTTGGGGCGGGGGAGTAATTCACCCCTCCACTTT